This T cell receptor beta chain comes out of a study of blood T cell repertoires in COVID-19. Across the whole study: The United States, Italy and Spain supplied acute and convalescent COVID-19 samples. T cells, B-cell-depleted T cells, or PBMCs supplied cDNA or gDNA.

In the original workflow: Reference gene primers were amplified, and this amplification served to estimate nucleated cell counts. The repertoire was sequenced with immunoSEQ multiplex PCR; TCRdb's copy has only in-frame clones and lacks some. The D gene and trimming were derived from the DNA, and the V and J assignments and clone size from that table. The sample shows 120,000 to 150,000 clones, 80% to 90% of them seen only once. Sequencing was performed on peripheral blood. The TCR comes from a human donor in a cohort sampled during active COVID-19.

CDR3 loop: CASTAQALDYGYTF. The CDR3 coding sequence is TGTGCCAGTACTGCGCAGGCACTTGACTATGGCTACACCTTC. V usage is TRBV19 and J usage is TRBJ1-2; D is ambiguous. Germline V gene lookup returns CDR1 LNHDA and CDR2 SQIVND (reference sequence). Trimming shortened V by 7 bases and J by 3 bases, and 15 bases separated the two germline ends. There are 14 residues in the CDR3. The whole variable domain, remainder taken from reference TRBV19 and TRBJ1-2, is DGGITQSPKYLFRKEGQNVTLSCEQNLNHDAMYWYRQDPGQGLRLIYYSQIVNDFQKGDIAEGYSVSREKKESFPLTVTSAQKNPTAFYLCASTAQALDYGYTFGSGTRLTVV.